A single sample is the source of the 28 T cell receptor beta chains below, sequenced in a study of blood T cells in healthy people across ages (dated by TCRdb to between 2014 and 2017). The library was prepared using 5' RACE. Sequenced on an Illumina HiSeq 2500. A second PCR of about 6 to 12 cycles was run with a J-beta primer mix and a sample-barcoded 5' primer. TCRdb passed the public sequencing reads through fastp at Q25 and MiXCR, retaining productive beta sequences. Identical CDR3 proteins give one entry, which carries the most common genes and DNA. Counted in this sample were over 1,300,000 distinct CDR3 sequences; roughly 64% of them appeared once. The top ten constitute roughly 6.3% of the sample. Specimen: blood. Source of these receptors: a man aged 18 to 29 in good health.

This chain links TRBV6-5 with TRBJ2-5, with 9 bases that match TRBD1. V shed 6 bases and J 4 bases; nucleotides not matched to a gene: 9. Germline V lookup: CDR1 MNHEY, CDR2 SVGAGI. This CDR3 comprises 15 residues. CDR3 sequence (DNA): TGTGCCAGCAGGTCACCGGGACAGGGTAGAGAGACCCAGTACTTC. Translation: CASRSPGQGRETQYF.

CDR3 region: CASSQVGQTILAKNIQYF. Written as DNA, the CDR3 is TGCGCCAGCAGCCAAGTGGGTCAGACTATACTAGCCAAAAACATTCAGTACTTC. The rearrangement links TRBV4-1 to TRBJ2-4, with D maybe TRBD2 (5 bases). The germline V gene has CDR1 MGHRA and CDR2 YSYEKL. The CDR3 has 18 amino acids. V was cut by 1 base and J by 0 bases, with 16 bases left in between.

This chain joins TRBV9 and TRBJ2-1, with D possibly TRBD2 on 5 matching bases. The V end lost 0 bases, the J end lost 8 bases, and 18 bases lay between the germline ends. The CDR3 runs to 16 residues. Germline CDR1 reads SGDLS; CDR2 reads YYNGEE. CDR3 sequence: CASSVAVSGKGDEQFF. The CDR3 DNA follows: TGTGCCAGCAGCGTAGCTGTATCCGGGAAAGGCGATGAGCAGTTCTTC.

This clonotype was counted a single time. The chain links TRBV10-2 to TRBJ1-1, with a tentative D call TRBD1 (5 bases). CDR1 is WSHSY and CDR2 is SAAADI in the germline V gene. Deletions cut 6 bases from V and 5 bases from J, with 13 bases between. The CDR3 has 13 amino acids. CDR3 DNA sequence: TGCGCCAGCAGACACAGGTTGGGGACTGAAGCTTTCTTT. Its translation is CASRHRLGTEAFF.

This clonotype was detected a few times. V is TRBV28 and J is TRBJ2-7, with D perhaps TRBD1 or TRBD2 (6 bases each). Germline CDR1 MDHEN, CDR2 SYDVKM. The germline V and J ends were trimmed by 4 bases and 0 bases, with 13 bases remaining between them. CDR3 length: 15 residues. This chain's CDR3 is CASSSGDSSSYEQYF. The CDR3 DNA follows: TGTGCCAGCAGTTCAGGGGACTCAAGCTCCTACGAGCAGTACTTC.

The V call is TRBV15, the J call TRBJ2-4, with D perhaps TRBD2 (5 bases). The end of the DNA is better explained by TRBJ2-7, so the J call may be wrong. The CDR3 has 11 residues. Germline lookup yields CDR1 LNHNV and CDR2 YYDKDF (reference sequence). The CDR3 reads CATGELNEQYF. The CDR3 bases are TGTGCCACTGGGGAGCTTAACGAGCAGTACTTC.

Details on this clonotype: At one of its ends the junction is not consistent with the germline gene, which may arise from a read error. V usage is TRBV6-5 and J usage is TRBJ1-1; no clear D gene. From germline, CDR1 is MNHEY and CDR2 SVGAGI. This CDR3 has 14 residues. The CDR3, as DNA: TGTGCCAACAGTTACGGGAACCTGGGCACTGAAGCTTTCTTT. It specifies CANSYGNLGTEAFF.

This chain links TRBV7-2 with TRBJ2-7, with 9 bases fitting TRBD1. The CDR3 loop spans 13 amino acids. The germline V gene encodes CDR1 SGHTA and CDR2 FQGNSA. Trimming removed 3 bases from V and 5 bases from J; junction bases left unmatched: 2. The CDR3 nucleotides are TGTGCCAGCAGCTTTTGGACAGGGGACGAGCAGTACTTC. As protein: CASSFWTGDEQYF.

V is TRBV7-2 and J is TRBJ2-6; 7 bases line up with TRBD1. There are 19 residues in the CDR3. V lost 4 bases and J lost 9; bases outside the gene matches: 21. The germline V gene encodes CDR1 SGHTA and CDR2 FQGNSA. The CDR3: CASSSRQRQGPLSVNVLTF. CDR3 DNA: TGTGCCAGCAGCTCCCGACAGAGACAGGGCCCTCTGTCAGTCAACGTCCTGACTTTC.

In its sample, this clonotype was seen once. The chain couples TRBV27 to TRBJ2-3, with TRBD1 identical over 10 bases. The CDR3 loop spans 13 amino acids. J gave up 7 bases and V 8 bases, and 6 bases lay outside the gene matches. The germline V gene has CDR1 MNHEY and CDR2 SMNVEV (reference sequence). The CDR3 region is CASGTGAMNTQYF. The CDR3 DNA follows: TGTGCCAGCGGGACAGGGGCCATGAATACGCAGTATTTT.

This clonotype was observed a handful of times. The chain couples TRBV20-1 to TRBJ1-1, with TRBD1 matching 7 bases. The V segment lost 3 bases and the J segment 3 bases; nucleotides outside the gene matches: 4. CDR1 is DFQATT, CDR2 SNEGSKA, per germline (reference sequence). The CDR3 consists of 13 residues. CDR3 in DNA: TGCAGTGCTAGGACTCAGGGGGACACTGAAGCTTTCTTT. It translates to CSARTQGDTEAFF.

The CDR3 protein is CSVDTGANVLTF. CDR3 DNA: TGCAGCGTTGACACTGGGGCCAACGTCCTGACTTTC. The chain recombines TRBV29-1 with TRBJ2-6; D ambiguous. This CDR3 contains 12 residues. V lost 3 bases, J lost 2 bases, and 2 bases lay in between. Germline values: CDR1 SQVTM, CDR2 ANQGSEA.

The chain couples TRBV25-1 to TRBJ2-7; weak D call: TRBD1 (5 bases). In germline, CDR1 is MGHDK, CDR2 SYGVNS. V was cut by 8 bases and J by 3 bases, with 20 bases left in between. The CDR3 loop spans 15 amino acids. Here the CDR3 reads CASSPQGVANYEQYF. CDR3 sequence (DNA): TGTGCCAGCTCCCCGCAAGGGGTAGCTAACTACGAGCAGTACTTC.

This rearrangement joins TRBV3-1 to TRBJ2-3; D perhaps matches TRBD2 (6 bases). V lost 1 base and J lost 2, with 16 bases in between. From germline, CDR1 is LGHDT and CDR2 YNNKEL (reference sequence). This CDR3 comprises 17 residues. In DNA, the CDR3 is TGTGCCAGCAGCCAAGGGCTCGGAGGGATGCACACAGATACGCAGTATTTT. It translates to CASSQGLGGMHTDTQYF.

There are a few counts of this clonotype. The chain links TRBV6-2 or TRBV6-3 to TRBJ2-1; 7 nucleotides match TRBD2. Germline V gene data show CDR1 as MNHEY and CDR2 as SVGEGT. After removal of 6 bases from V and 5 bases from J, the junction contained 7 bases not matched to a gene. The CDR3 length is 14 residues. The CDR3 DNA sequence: TGTGCCAGCAGACTCCGGGGAGGGAACAATGAGCAGTTCTTC. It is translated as CASRLRGGNNEQFF.

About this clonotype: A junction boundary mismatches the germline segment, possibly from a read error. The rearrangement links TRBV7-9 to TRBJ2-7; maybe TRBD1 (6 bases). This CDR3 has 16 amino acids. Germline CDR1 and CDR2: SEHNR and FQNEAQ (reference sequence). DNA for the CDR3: TGTGCCAGCAGCCTAAAGGACAGCCTTACCCTCTACGGGCAGTACTTC. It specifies CASSLKDSLTLYGQYF.

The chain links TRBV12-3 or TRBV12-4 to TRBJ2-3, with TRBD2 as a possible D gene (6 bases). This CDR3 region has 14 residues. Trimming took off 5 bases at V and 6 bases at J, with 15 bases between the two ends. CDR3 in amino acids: CASSTSGPPDTQYF. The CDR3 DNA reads TGTGCCAGCAGTACCAGCGGGCCCCCGGATACGCAGTATTTT.

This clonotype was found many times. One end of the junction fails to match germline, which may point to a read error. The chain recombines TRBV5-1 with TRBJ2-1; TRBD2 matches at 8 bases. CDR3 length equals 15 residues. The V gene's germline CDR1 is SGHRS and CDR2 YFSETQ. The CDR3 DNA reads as TGTGCCAGCAGTTCCGGCGGGGGGTCTTACAATGAGCAGTTCTTC. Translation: CASSSGGGSYNEQFF.

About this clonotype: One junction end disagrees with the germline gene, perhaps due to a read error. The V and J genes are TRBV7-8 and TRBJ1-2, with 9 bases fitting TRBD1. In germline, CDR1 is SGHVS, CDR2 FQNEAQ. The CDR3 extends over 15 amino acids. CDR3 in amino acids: CASSKDTGTGSGCTF. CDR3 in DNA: TGTGCCAGCAGCAAGGACACCGGGACAGGGAGCGGCTGCACCTTC.

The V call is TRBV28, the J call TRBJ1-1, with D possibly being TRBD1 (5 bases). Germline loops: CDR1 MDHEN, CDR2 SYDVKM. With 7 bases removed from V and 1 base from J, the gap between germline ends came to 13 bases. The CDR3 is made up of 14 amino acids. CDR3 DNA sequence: TGTGCCAGCACCCCTACAGGTTCGAACACTGAAGCTTTCTTT. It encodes CASTPTGSNTEAFF.

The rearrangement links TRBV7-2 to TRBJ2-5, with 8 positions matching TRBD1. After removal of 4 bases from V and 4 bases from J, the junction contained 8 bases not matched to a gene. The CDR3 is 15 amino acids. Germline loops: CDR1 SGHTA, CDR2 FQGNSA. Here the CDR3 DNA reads TGTACCAGCAGCTCAGGGACAGGCAGTGGAGAGACCCAGTACTTC. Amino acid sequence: CTSSSGTGSGETQYF.

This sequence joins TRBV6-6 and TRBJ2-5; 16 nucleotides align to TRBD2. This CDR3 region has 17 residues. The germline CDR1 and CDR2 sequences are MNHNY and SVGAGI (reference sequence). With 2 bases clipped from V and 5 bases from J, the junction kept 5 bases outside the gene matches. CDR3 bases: TGTGCCAGCAGTTACGGGACTAGCGGGGGGGTGATGGAGACCCAGTACTTC. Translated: CASSYGTSGGVMETQYF.

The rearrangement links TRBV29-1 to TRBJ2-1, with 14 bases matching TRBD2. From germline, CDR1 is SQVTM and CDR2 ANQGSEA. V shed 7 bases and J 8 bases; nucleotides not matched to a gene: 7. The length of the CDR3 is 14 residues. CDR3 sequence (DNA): TGCAGCGCCCAGACTAGCGGGGGGGTAGATGAGCAGTTCTTC. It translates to CSAQTSGGVDEQFF.

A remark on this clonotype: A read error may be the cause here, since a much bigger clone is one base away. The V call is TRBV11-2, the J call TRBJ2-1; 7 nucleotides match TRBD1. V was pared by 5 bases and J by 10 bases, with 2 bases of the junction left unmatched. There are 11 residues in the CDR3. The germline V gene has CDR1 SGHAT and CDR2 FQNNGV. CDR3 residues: CASSQDREQFF. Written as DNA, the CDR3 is TGTGCCAGCAGCCAGGACAGGGAGCAGTTCTTC.

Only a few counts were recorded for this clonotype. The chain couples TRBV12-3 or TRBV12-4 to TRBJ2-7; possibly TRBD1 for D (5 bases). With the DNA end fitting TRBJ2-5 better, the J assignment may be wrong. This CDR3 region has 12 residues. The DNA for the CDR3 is TGTGCCAGCAGTTTTCAGGGAGAGACCCAGTACTTC. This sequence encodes CASSFQGETQYF.

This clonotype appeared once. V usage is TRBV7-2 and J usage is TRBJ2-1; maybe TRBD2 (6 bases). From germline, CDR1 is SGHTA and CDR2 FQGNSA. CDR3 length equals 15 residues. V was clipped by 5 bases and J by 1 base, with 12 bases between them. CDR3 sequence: CASSPAGYSYNEQFF. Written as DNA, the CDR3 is TGTGCCAGCAGCCCGGCGGGGTATTCCTACAATGAGCAGTTCTTC.

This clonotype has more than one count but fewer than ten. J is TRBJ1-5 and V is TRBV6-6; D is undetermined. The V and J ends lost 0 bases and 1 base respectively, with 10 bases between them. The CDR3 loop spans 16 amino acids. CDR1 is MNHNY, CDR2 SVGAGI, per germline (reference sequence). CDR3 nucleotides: TGTGCCAGCAGTTACTCGAGGAACCTAAGCAATCAGCCCCAGCATTTT. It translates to CASSYSRNLSNQPQHF.

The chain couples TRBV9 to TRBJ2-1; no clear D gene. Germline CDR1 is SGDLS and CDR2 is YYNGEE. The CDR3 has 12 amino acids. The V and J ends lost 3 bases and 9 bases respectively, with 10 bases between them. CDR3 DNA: TGTGCCAGCAGCGGAGGAGCCGGTGAGCAGTTCTTC. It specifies CASSGGAGEQFF.